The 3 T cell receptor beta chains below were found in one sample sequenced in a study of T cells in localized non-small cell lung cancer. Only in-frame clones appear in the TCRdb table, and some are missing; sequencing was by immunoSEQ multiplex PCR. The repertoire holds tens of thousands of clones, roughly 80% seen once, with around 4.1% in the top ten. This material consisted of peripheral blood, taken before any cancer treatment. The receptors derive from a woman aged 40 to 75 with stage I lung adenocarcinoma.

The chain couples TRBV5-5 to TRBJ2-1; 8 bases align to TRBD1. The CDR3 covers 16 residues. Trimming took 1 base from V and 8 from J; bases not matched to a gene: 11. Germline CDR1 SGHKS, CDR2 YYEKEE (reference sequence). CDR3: CASSLTGGPYIDEQFF. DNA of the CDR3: TGTGCCAGCAGCTTGACAGGGGGTCCCTACATCGATGAGCAGTTCTTC.

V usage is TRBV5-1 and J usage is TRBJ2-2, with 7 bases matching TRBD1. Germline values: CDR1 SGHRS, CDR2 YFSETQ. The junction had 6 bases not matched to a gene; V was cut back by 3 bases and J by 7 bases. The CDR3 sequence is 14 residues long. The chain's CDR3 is CASSSSGGIGELFF. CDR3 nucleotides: TGCGCCAGCAGCTCGTCAGGGGGTATCGGGGAGCTGTTTTTT.

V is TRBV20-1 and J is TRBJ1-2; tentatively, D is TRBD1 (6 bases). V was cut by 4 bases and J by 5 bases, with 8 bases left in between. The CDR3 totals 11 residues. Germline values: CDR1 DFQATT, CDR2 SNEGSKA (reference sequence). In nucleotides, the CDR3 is TGCAGTGCTATGACAGGATATGGCTACACCTTC. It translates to CSAMTGYGYTF.